These 15 T cell receptor beta chains share one sample of origin, sequenced in a study of control samples from healthy donors and cancer patients. TCRdb's copy holds only in-frame clones and misses some; the assay was immunoSEQ multiplex PCR. Of approximately 97,000 clones in the sample, roughly 90% were seen once. What was sequenced was blood. Every receptor here comes from a human donor in good health. The donor label of this sample is uncertain.

The chain combines TRBV28 with TRBJ1-3; 12 nucleotides agree with TRBD1. CDR1 MDHEN and CDR2 SYDVKM come from the germline V gene. This CDR3 has 16 amino acids. The junction had 7 bases not matched to a gene; V was cut back by 6 bases and J by 4 bases. The CDR3 sequence: CASSNGGQGAGNTIYF. CDR3 DNA sequence: TGTGCCAGCAGCAACGGGGGACAGGGGGCGGGAAACACCATATATTTT.

This chain links TRBV7-9 with TRBJ1-5; perhaps TRBD1 as D (6 bases). CDR3 length: 14 residues. Germline V gene sequence: CDR1 SEHNR, CDR2 FQNEAQ (reference sequence). Trimming left V 7 bases short and J 2 bases short, with 12 bases between. The CDR3 coding sequence is TGTGCCAGCACCAATAACAGGGGCAATCAGCCCCAGCATTTT. Translating gives CASTNNRGNQPQHF.

The CDR3 spells CASSQTPGTEAFF. The CDR3 bases are TGTGCCAGCAGTCAGACTCCGGGCACTGAAGCTTTCTTT. This chain joins TRBV6-4 and TRBJ1-1; D unresolved. The V gene lost 5 bases and the J gene lost 4 bases, with 11 bases spanning the gap. The germline V gene encodes CDR1 MRHNA and CDR2 SNTAGT. The CDR3 covers 13 residues.

The V and J genes are TRBV27 and TRBJ2-1; D possibly corresponds to TRBD2 (6 bases). Germline CDR1 MNHEY, CDR2 SMNVEV (reference sequence). The CDR3 sequence is 13 residues long. V lost 2 bases and J 6 bases, leaving 8 bases between the germline ends. The CDR3 spells CASSLGTFNEQFF. CDR3 DNA: TGTGCCAGCAGTTTAGGGACTTTCAATGAGCAGTTCTTC.

For the CDR3, the DNA is TGTGCCAGCAGCTCACAGGTGGGGGCTTCCTACAATGAGCAGTTCTTC. Its translation: CASSSQVGASYNEQFF. The V gene is TRBV7-9, the J gene TRBJ2-1; tentatively, D is TRBD1 (6 bases). The CDR3 has 16 residues. The V end was cut by 4 bases, the J end by 1 base, with 14 bases between. The germline V gene encodes CDR1 SEHNR and CDR2 FQNEAQ (reference sequence).

As concerns this clone: Other nucleotide sequences in the sample specify the same CDR3. The V and J genes are TRBV20-1 and TRBJ1-1; D unclear. The germline V and J ends were trimmed by 2 bases and 3 bases, with 4 bases remaining between them. The germline CDR1 and CDR2 sequences are DFQATT and SNEGSKA (reference sequence). This CDR3 is built from 11 residues. In DNA, the CDR3 is TGCAGTGCTAGAAGGGACACTGAAGCTTTCTTT. Protein sequence: CSARRDTEAFF.

V gene TRBV10-2 combines with J gene TRBJ1-2; perhaps TRBD1 as D (6 bases). The V and J ends lost 11 bases and 7 bases respectively, with 20 bases between them. The CDR3 contains 13 residues. Germline CDR1 and CDR2: WSHSY and SAAADI. The CDR3 DNA reads TGCGCCTTCTCGAGGGGGGACGGCAGTGGCTACACCTTC. This codes for CAFSRGDGSGYTF.

This chain uses TRBV27 with TRBJ1-2; 8 bases align to TRBD1. The CDR3 is made up of 13 amino acids. V lost 3 bases to trimming and J lost 6 bases; unmatched junction nucleotides: 3. Germline loops: CDR1 MNHEY, CDR2 SMNVEV (reference sequence). The chain's CDR3 is CASSFRQGHGYTF. The CDR3 DNA reads as TGTGCCAGCAGTTTTAGACAGGGGCATGGCTACACCTTC.

The chain links TRBV5-6 to TRBJ1-1, with no clear D. Trimming cost V 4 bases and J 0 bases, with 13 bases left between them. The CDR3 length is 15 residues. Germline V CDR1 and CDR2: SGHDT, YYEEEE. CDR3 region: CASSPGPYVNTEAFF. The CDR3 nucleotides are TGTGCCAGCAGCCCGGGCCCTTATGTGAACACTGAAGCTTTCTTT.

This chain connects TRBV24-1 to TRBJ2-3; 8 bases agree with TRBD1. CDR1 KGHDR and CDR2 SFDVKD come from the germline V gene. V lost 2 bases, J lost 1 base, and 4 bases stayed unmatched. This CDR3 has 16 residues. The chain's CDR3 is CATSDYGQGGTDTQYF. The CDR3 nucleotides are TGTGCCACCAGTGATTACGGACAGGGTGGCACAGATACGCAGTATTTT.

The chain recombines TRBV7-8 with TRBJ2-5; D may be TRBD1 (5 bases). The CDR3 is 12 amino acids. V gave up 7 bases and J gave up 7 bases, with 13 bases separating them. Germline V gene lookup returns CDR1 SGHVS and CDR2 FQNEAQ. The CDR3 nucleotides are TGTGCCAGCAAAACTTCGACAGCGACCCAGTACTTC. Residues: CASKTSTATQYF.

This sequence joins TRBV2 and TRBJ1-4; TRBD1 agrees at 9 bases. The V and J ends lost 2 bases and 2 bases, in that order; junction bases with no gene match: 6. CDR1 SNHLY and CDR2 FYNNEI come from the germline V gene. CDR3 size: 17 residues. DNA of the CDR3: TGTGCCAGCAGTGAAACCGGGACAGGGAGTACTAATGAAAAACTGTTTTTT. Translated: CASSETGTGSTNEKLFF. Full variable domain (remainder filled in from reference TRBV2 and TRBJ1-4): EPEVTQTPSHQVTQMGQEVILRCVPISNHLYFYWYRQILGQKVEFLVSFYNNEISEKSEIFDDQFSVERPDGSNFTLKIRSTKLEDSAMYFCASSETGTGSTNEKLFFGSGTQLSVL.

The chain uses TRBV5-1 and TRBJ1-1; the D is unclear. Trimming took off 0 bases at V and 4 bases at J, with 7 bases between the two ends. Germline V gives CDR1 SGHRS, CDR2 YFSETQ. This CDR3 comprises 13 residues. CDR3 region: CASSLAHSTEAFF. The CDR3 DNA sequence: TGCGCCAGCAGCTTGGCCCACTCCACTGAAGCTTTCTTT.

The chain is built from TRBV18 and TRBJ2-3; D not resolved. CDR1 and CDR2 from the germline V gene are KGHSH and LQKENI. The CDR3 is 11 residues long. The germline V and J ends were trimmed by 3 bases and 6 bases, with 4 bases remaining between them. The CDR3 DNA reads as TGTGCCAGCTCACCGGCGGATACGCAGTATTTT. Translation gives CASSPADTQYF.

This clone appeared a few times. The chain employs TRBV5-5 and TRBJ1-6; 7 bases line up with TRBD1. V dropped 3 bases and J dropped 0; count of bases not matched to a gene: 3. This CDR3 has 16 amino acids. Germline V gene data show CDR1 as SGHKS and CDR2 as YYEKEE (reference sequence). Here the CDR3 DNA reads TGTGCCAGCAGCTGGCACAGGGGCTCCTATAATTCACCCCTCCACTTT. Amino acids: CASSWHRGSYNSPLHF.